The 16 T cell receptor beta chains in this list originate from one sample, sequenced in a study of T cell repertoires in cytomegalovirus infection. These receptors have no identified antigens. TCRdb re-called the reads through MiXCR, storing one row per CDR3 protein. The sample records about 700,000 distinct CDR3 sequences, roughly 33% being singletons. Sequenced here: cultured PBMCs, sampled from culture after CMV antigen stimulation. These receptors all stem from a human donor in good health (CMV status not recorded). Some clones in this sample may be carry-over from other donors' samples.

The chain recombines TRBV6-1 with TRBJ2-7; D not certain. This CDR3 is built from 10 residues. With 8 bases removed from V and 3 bases from J, the gap between germline ends came to 5 bases. Germline CDR1 reads MNHNS; CDR2 reads SASEGT. The CDR3 loop reads CASAFYEQYF. The CDR3 nucleotides are TGTGCCAGCGCTTTCTACGAGCAGTACTTC.

In its sample, this clonotype was seen many times. J is TRBJ1-1 and V is TRBV7-2; D unclear. Trimming left V 5 bases short and J 4 bases short, with 17 bases between. CDR3 length: 15 residues. Germline V CDR1 and CDR2: SGHTA, FQGNSA. The CDR3 nucleotides are TGTGCCAGCAGCCACAGTCCGGGGTACAGCACTGAAGCTTTCTTT. It is translated as CASSHSPGYSTEAFF.

The table lists this clonotype with many counts. The V call is TRBV7-2, the J call TRBJ2-1; D might be TRBD1 or TRBD2, each matching 6 bases. This CDR3 contains 17 residues. V was clipped by 7 bases and J by 4 bases, with 23 bases between them. Germline CDR1 SGHTA, CDR2 FQGNSA. Here the CDR3 reads CASNSGARDWDYNEQFF. The CDR3 coding sequence is TGTGCCAGCAATTCAGGGGCGCGGGACTGGGATTACAATGAGCAGTTCTTC.

This clonotype has at least ten counts. V usage is TRBV7-8 and J usage is TRBJ1-1; D is unresolved. V was clipped by 2 bases and J by 8 bases, with 9 bases between them. The CDR3 has 12 amino acids. From germline, CDR1 is SGHVS and CDR2 FQNEAQ. This CDR3 is CASSLRGGEAFF. CDR3 nucleotides: TGTGCCAGCAGCTTACGCGGCGGGGAAGCTTTCTTT. The full variable domain, with the rest looked up from reference TRBV7-8 and TRBJ1-1, is GAGVSQSPRYKVAKRGQDVALRCDPISGHVSLFWYQQALGQGPEFLTYFQNEAQLDKSGLPSDRFFAERPEGSVSTLKIQRTQQEDSAVYLCASSLRGGEAFFGQGTRLTVV.

V gene TRBV5-5 combines with J gene TRBJ2-1, with a weak D call TRBD2 (6 bases). The CDR3 totals 15 residues. Germline CDR1 SGHKS, CDR2 YYEKEE (reference sequence). V was pared by 6 bases and J by 4 bases, with 17 bases between. The CDR3 region is CASIPTGVLYNEQFF. CDR3 DNA sequence: TGTGCCAGCATCCCTACGGGAGTTCTTTACAATGAGCAGTTCTTC.

V usage is TRBV14 and J usage is TRBJ1-3; TRBD1 might be the D (5 bases). Germline CDR1 reads SGHDN; CDR2 reads FVKESK. Trimming shortened V by 5 bases and J by 4 bases, and 18 bases separated the two germline ends. The CDR3 extends over 16 amino acids. CDR3 amino acids: CASSFSRTGEGNTIYF. The CDR3 DNA reads TGTGCCAGCAGCTTCTCCCGAACGGGGGAAGGAAACACCATATATTTT.

This clonotype was seen more than once but under ten times. The chain employs TRBV5-6 and TRBJ2-1; D possibly corresponds to TRBD1 (6 bases). The CDR3 has 15 residues. The V and J ends lost 6 bases and 2 bases respectively, with 15 bases between them. In germline, CDR1 is SGHDT, CDR2 YYEEEE. CDR3 amino acids: CASKQGLGAYNEQFF. CDR3 DNA: TGTGCCAGCAAACAGGGCCTAGGGGCCTACAATGAGCAGTTCTTC.

This clonotype has only a few counts. The gene calls are TRBV7-2 and TRBJ2-5; D is perhaps TRBD1 or TRBD2 (5 bases each). The CDR3 totals 15 residues. Trimming pared 8 bases from V and 1 base from J, leaving 17 bases between. CDR1 is SGHTA and CDR2 is FQGNSA in the germline V gene. Written as DNA, the CDR3 is TGTGCCAGCCGACGGACGGGGACCACCCAAGAGACCCAGTACTTC. Translating it yields CASRRTGTTQETQYF.

This chain links TRBV12-3 or TRBV12-4 with TRBJ2-7, with 10 bases lining up with TRBD1. This CDR3 has 15 amino acids. Trimming removed 4 bases from V and 3 bases from J; junction bases left unmatched: 6. The CDR3 here is CASSSRDRGHYEQYF. The CDR3 region has the DNA TGTGCCAGCAGTTCCCGGGACAGGGGCCACTACGAGCAGTACTTC.

The table lists this clonotype with many counts. The chain links TRBV7-2 to TRBJ1-2; TRBD1 is a possible D gene (5 bases). CDR1 is SGHTA, CDR2 FQGNSA, per germline. The CDR3 consists of 14 residues. V dropped 6 bases and J dropped 3 bases, with 14 bases sitting between them. The CDR3 nucleotides are TGTGCCAGCAGGCAGACAGCGCTTCACTATGGCTACACCTTC. Translation gives CASRQTALHYGYTF.

In DNA, the CDR3 is TGTGCCAGCAGTTTTGTAGGAGGCGCTGAAGCTTTCTTT. Its translation is CASSFVGGAEAFF. The chain couples TRBV12-3 or TRBV12-4 to TRBJ1-1; unclear D gene. Trimming took off 3 bases at V and 6 bases at J, with 11 bases between the two ends. CDR3 length: 13 amino acids.

The J gene is TRBJ2-5, the V gene TRBV3-1; D possibly corresponds to TRBD2 (7 bases). CDR1 and CDR2 from the germline V gene are LGHDT and YNNKEL (reference sequence). V dropped 7 bases and J dropped 5 bases, with 20 bases sitting between them. CDR3 length: 15 residues. The DNA of the CDR3 is TGTGCCAGCACTAACTATCGGGGGGCCGAGGAGACCCAGTACTTC. As protein: CASTNYRGAEETQYF.

The chain carries TRBV27 and TRBJ2-1; 7 bases line up with TRBD2. V lost 1 base and J lost 4; bases outside the gene matches: 13. Per the germline V gene, CDR1 is MNHEY and CDR2 is SMNVEV (reference sequence). CDR3 length: 18 residues. The chain's CDR3 is CASSLYTSGASGYNEQFF. The CDR3 DNA sequence: TGTGCCAGCAGTTTATACACCTCTGGGGCTAGCGGATACAATGAGCAGTTCTTC.

This clonotype was recorded a few times. The V and J genes are TRBV7-9 and TRBJ2-1; no clear D gene. Trimming left V 0 bases short and J 7 bases short, with 7 bases between. This CDR3 has 13 residues. Germline V gives CDR1 SEHNR, CDR2 FQNEAQ (reference sequence). The CDR3 nucleotides are TGTGCCAGCAGCTTAGCCCCTACTAATGAGCAGTTCTTC. Its protein is CASSLAPTNEQFF. Full variable domain (remainder filled in from reference TRBV7-9 and TRBJ2-1): DTGVSQNPRHKITKRGQNVTFRCDPISEHNRLYWYRQTLGQGPEFLTYFQNEAQLEKSRLLSDRFSAERPKGSFSTLEIQRTEQGDSAMYLCASSLAPTNEQFFGPGTRLTVL.

There are a few counts of this clonotype. V gene TRBV6-2 or TRBV6-3 combines with J gene TRBJ2-1; D perhaps matches TRBD2 (5 bases). The germline V gene encodes CDR1 MNHEY and CDR2 SVGEGT. V was shortened by 2 bases and J by 6 bases, with 14 bases between the two germline ends. The CDR3 contains 15 residues. CDR3 sequence (DNA): TGTGCCAGCAGTTACAGGGCTAGCTGGTTCAATGAGCAGTTCTTC. Protein sequence: CASSYRASWFNEQFF.

This clonotype appeared a few times. This chain connects TRBV28 to TRBJ2-4, with 14 bases identical to TRBD2. Trimming cost V 6 bases and J 1 base; bases outside gene matches: 11. The CDR3 consists of 19 residues. Germline values: CDR1 MDHEN, CDR2 SYDVKM. Here the CDR3 DNA reads TGTGCCAGCAGCCAAGGGACTAGCGGGGGTTGGTGGGCCAAAAACATTCAGTACTTC. Translated: CASSQGTSGGWWAKNIQYF.